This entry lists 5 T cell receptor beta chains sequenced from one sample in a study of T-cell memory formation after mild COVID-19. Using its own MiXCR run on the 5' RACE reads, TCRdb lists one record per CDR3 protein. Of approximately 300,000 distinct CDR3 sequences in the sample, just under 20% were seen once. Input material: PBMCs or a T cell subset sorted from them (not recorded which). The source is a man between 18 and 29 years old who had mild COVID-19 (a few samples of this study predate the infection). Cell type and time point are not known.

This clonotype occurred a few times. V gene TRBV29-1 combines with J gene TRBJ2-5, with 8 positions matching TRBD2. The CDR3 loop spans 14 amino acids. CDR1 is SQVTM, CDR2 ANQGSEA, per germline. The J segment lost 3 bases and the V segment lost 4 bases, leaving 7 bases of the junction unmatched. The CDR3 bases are TGCAGCGTTGGGCCGGGGGGGAGGAAAGAGACCCAGTACTTC. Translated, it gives CSVGPGGRKETQYF.

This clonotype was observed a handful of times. CDR3 nucleotide sequence: TGTGCCAGCAGCTCAACGACAGCGACCTACGAGCAGTACTTC. It specifies CASSSTTATYEQYF. The V call is TRBV7-9, the J call TRBJ2-7; D is perhaps TRBD1 (5 bases). The CDR3 covers 14 residues. V was cut by 4 bases and J by 2 bases, with 12 bases left in between. Looked up from germline, CDR1 is SEHNR and CDR2 is FQNEAQ (reference sequence).

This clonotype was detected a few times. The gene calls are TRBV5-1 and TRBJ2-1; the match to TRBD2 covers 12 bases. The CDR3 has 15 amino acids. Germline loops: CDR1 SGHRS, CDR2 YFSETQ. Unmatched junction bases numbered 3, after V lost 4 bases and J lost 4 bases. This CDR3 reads CASSRLAGVYNEQFF. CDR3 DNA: TGCGCCAGCAGCCGACTAGCGGGGGTATACAATGAGCAGTTCTTC.

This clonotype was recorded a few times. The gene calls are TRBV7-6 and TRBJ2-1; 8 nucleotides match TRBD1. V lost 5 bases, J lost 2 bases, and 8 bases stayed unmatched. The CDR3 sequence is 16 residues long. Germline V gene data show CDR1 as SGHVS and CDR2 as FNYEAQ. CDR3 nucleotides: TGTGCCAGCAGCCCTCAGACAGGGGTGACCTACAATGAGCAGTTCTTC. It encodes CASSPQTGVTYNEQFF.

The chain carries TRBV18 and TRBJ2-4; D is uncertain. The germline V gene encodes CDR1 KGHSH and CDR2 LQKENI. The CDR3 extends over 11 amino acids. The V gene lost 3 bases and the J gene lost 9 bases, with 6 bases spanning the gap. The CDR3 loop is CASSPASIQYF. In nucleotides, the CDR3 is TGTGCCAGCTCACCGGCAAGCATTCAGTACTTC.